This TCR beta chain originates from a study of T and B cells in COVID-19 patients. TRB rearrangements were amplified by multiplex PCR with BIOMED2 TRB-A/B primers. From the multiplex PCR reads, TCRdb called clonotypes with MiXCR, one entry per CDR3 protein. This table has around 4,400 distinct CDR3 sequences, 25% to 30% appearing once. From blood, about 250-500 ng of genomic DNA served as TRB template. Study-wide results and limits: There were 2,000 to 3,000 TCR clusters exclusive to the recovered cohort, around 32 with low generation probability.

This clonotype is medium-sized. Its antigen is undetermined. The ends lost 1 base at V and 7 bases at J; junction bases unmatched: 16. The CDR3 loop spans 17 amino acids. Germline V lookup: CDR1 SGHNT, CDR2 YYREEE (reference sequence). The material sequenced was blood. The chain has TRBV5-4 and TRBJ2-5; 7 nucleotides line up with TRBD1. The sequence derives from a human donor with active COVID-19. CDR3 sequence reads: CASSLSGGTALAGTQYF. Written as DNA, the CDR3 is TGTGCCAGCAGCTTGAGTGGTGGGACAGCTCTGGCGGGGACCCAGTACTTC.